This T cell receptor beta chain is drawn from a study of T cells in pancreatic ductal adenocarcinoma. General study points: Tumor and blood clonality did not differ significantly, about 0.112 versus 0.072. Compared with tumor, blood showed more total productive templates and approximately 8-fold more clonotypes.

No neoadjuvant therapy was given to the selected pancreatic ductal adenocarcinoma patients before their surgery. Generated by immunoSEQ multiplex PCR, the TCRdb table keeps only in-frame clones and is missing some. The sample comprises over 15,000 clones, 91% of which are singletons, and approximately 15% rests with the top ten. V lost 2 bases, J lost 4 bases, and 20 bases stayed unmatched. In germline, CDR1 is GTSNPN, CDR2 SVGIG (reference sequence). This CDR3 region has 19 residues. As concerns this clone: No antigen is known for it.

Sample: PBMCs. The sequence was obtained from a human donor with pancreatic ductal adenocarcinoma. The chain combines TRBV30 with TRBJ1-2, with 9 bases aligning to TRBD1. The CDR3 DNA follows: TGTGCCTGGAGTCAGCCCATAGACAGGGGGGGACCTGTTGGCTATGGCTACACCTTC. It translates to CAWSQPIDRGGPVGYGYTF.